The rows below give T cell receptor beta chains drawn from one sample of a study of memory CD4+ T cells and cytomegalovirus serostatus. TCRdb keeps only in-frame clones here, not all; method: immunoSEQ multiplex PCR. The sample includes 25,000 to 35,000 clones, around 74% of them seen just once. Sequenced sample: memory CD4+ T cells from blood. The receptors derive from an adult in good health and CMV-seronegative. Some clones in this sample may be carry-over from other donors' samples. CDR3s include the opening cysteine and the closing phenylalanine or tryptophan.

cdr3_aa: CASSLDSMNTEAFF; j_call: TRBJ1-1; v_call: TRBV5-4
cdr3_aa: CASNEQRGVTDTQYF; j_call: TRBJ2-3; v_call: TRBV5-4
cdr3_aa: CASRSERQANTGELFF; j_call: TRBJ2-2; v_call: TRBV5-1
cdr3_aa: CSGFGETQYF; j_call: TRBJ2-5; v_call: TRBV29-1
cdr3_aa: CASSLQLMNTEAFF; j_call: TRBJ1-1; v_call: TRBV5-5
cdr3_aa: CASSTAYEQYF; j_call: TRBJ2-7; v_call: TRBV6-5
cdr3_aa: CASSPATGYFNYGYTF; j_call: TRBJ1-2; v_call: TRBV28
cdr3_aa: CASSQEGTGRKDTQYF; j_call: TRBJ2-3; v_call: TRBV4-3
cdr3_aa: CASSRDTSNTEAFF; j_call: TRBJ1-1; v_call: TRBV5-1
cdr3_aa: CASSSSDRGGNTEAFF; j_call: TRBJ1-1; v_call: TRBV6-6
cdr3_aa: CASSTTGNYGYTF; j_call: TRBJ1-2; v_call: TRBV6-5
cdr3_aa: CAWTKPSTREKLFF; j_call: TRBJ1-4; v_call: TRBV30
cdr3_aa: CASSDSGVNDEQYF; j_call: TRBJ2-7; v_call: TRBV10-2
cdr3_aa: CASSEARTLLREF; j_call: TRBJ1-2; v_call: TRBV2
cdr3_aa: CASSLDGGSTDTQYF; j_call: TRBJ2-3; v_call: TRBV7-2
cdr3_aa: CASSIGGGAGNSHF; j_call: TRBJ2-4; v_call: TRBV19
cdr3_aa: CSVVGGGTEAFF; j_call: TRBJ1-1; v_call: TRBV29-1
cdr3_aa: CTSSQIADRLAYEQYF; j_call: TRBJ2-7; v_call: TRBV1